The 18 T cell receptor beta chains listed next were all sequenced from one sample in a study of T cell responses to AZD1222 COVID-19 vaccine. Measured with immunoSEQ multiplex PCR; TCRdb has only the in-frame clones, and not every one. This sample yields roughly 140,000 clones, of which about 87% are seen a single time; about 3.4% belongs to the top ten. The sequencing used peripheral blood, collected on day 0 of MenACWY control vaccination. These receptor sequences come from an adult in good health.

Details on this clone: The junction and the germline gene differ at one end; a read error may be behind it. V gene TRBV5-5 combines with J gene TRBJ2-1, with D hard to call. CDR3 length equals 14 residues. Germline CDR1 is SGHKS and CDR2 is YYEKEE (reference sequence). The CDR3 nucleotides read TGTGCCAGCAGCTTGTCTTTTACCTACGATGAGCAGTTCTTC. Translated, it gives CASSLSFTYDEQFF.

This chain joins TRBV7-2 and TRBJ2-2, with D possibly called TRBD1 or TRBD2 (5 bases each). Germline V gene data show CDR1 as SGHTA and CDR2 as FQGNSA. This CDR3 has 14 amino acids. Trimming left V 7 bases short and J 5 bases short, with 14 bases between. In nucleotides, the CDR3 is TGTGCCAGCAAGGGACCCGAGGATACCGGGGAGCTGTTTTTT. Translated, it gives CASKGPEDTGELFF.

V is TRBV5-4 and J is TRBJ1-2, with D possibly TRBD1 on 5 matching bases. The CDR3 totals 12 residues. V was cut by 4 bases and J by 8 bases, with 12 bases left in between. Germline V gene data show CDR1 as SGHNT and CDR2 as YYREEE (reference sequence). The CDR3 DNA reads TGTGCCAGCAGCACGGACATCGGCGGCTACACCTTC. Its translation: CASSTDIGGYTF.

In DNA form, the CDR3 reads TGTGCCAGCAGGATCCCGGGACTAGCGGGATCCGAGCAGTACTTC. Protein: CASRIPGLAGSEQYF. The V call is TRBV6-6, the J call TRBJ2-7; 13 bases align to TRBD2. Germline CDR1 MNHNY, CDR2 SVGAGI (reference sequence). The length of the CDR3 is 15 residues. With V trimmed by 6 bases and J by 6 bases, 8 bases remained unmatched.

V gene TRBV6-5 combines with J gene TRBJ1-1; D uncertain. Trimming cost V 0 bases and J 8 bases, with 4 bases left between them. The CDR3 is 11 residues long. The germline gives CDR1 MNHEY, CDR2 SVGAGI. The CDR3 DNA follows: TGTGCCAGCAGTTACTCGAACGAAGCTTTCTTT. Its protein is CASSYSNEAFF.

This CDR3 is CASSLVAGGYQPQHF. The CDR3 DNA reads TGTGCCAGCAGTTTGGTAGCGGGGGGGTATCAGCCCCAGCATTTT. The chain couples TRBV28 to TRBJ1-5; weak D call: TRBD1 (5 bases). V lost 3 bases, J lost 5 bases, and 14 bases lay in between. Per germline, CDR1 MDHEN and CDR2 SYDVKM. This CDR3 contains 15 residues.

This chain uses TRBV9 with TRBJ1-1; D not resolved. The CDR3 is 14 amino acids. V lost 4 bases and J lost 8, with 18 bases in between. The germline V gene encodes CDR1 SGDLS and CDR2 YYNGEE. The CDR3 nucleotides read TGTGCCAGCAGCCCGAGGGCCCTTTACCCCGAAGCTTTCTTT. Amino acids: CASSPRALYPEAFF. Complete variable domain (other parts from reference TRBV9 and TRBJ1-1): DSGVTQTPKHLITATGQRVTLRCSPRSGDLSVYWYQQSLDQGLQFLIQYYNGEERAKGNILERFSAQQFPDLHSELNLSSLELGDSALYFCASSPRALYPEAFFGQGTRLTVV.

The chain links TRBV28 to TRBJ2-7, with D perhaps matching TRBD2 (5 bases). V gave up 6 bases and J gave up 5 bases, with 14 bases separating them. There are 13 residues in the CDR3. From germline, CDR1 is MDHEN and CDR2 SYDVKM. CDR3 region: CASSPPPGNEQYF. Written as DNA, the CDR3 is TGTGCCAGCAGCCCGCCCCCGGGAAACGAGCAGTACTTC.

This chain joins TRBV9 and TRBJ2-2; no definite D call. The CDR3 sequence is 10 residues long. Germline-derived CDR1 and CDR2 are SGDLS and YYNGEE. Trimming pared 3 bases from V and 14 bases from J, leaving 8 bases between. In DNA, the CDR3 is TGTGCCAGCAGCGGAAAGGAACTGTTTTTT. It is translated as CASSGKELFF.

The rearrangement links TRBV27 to TRBJ2-1; 8 nucleotides match TRBD2. Germline trimming cut 4 bases from V and 0 bases from J; bases unmatched to any gene: 2. The CDR3 consists of 15 residues. Germline CDR1 reads MNHEY; CDR2 reads SMNVEV (reference sequence). Here the CDR3 DNA reads TGTGCCAGCAGTTCCGGGACTAGCTCCTACAATGAGCAGTTCTTC. It is translated as CASSSGTSSYNEQFF.

The CDR3 sequence: CATSATPLNTGELFF. The CDR3 nucleotides read TGTGCCACCAGTGCAACACCCTTGAACACCGGGGAGCTGTTTTTT. The gene calls are TRBV24-1 and TRBJ2-2; D is unclear. V shed 5 bases and J shed 1 base, with 10 bases lying between them. The CDR3 loop spans 15 amino acids. CDR1 is KGHDR and CDR2 is SFDVKD in the germline V gene.

The chain joins TRBV9 to TRBJ1-3, with D possibly matching TRBD1 (5 bases). CDR3 length equals 17 residues. The V gene's germline CDR1 is SGDLS and CDR2 YYNGEE. V shed 1 base and J shed 4 bases, with 18 bases lying between them. The CDR3 DNA sequence: TGTGCCAGCAGCGTATTTTCGGGGGACCAAGGCGGAAACACCATATATTTT. It translates to CASSVFSGDQGGNTIYF.

The chain links TRBV5-4 to TRBJ1-1; unclear D gene. V shed 1 base and J shed 4 bases, with 8 bases lying between them. The V gene's germline CDR1 is SGHNT and CDR2 YYREEE (reference sequence). The CDR3 runs 13 residues. The CDR3 reads CASSLLPSTEAFF. In nucleotides, the CDR3 is TGTGCCAGCAGCTTGCTCCCCAGCACTGAAGCTTTCTTT.

V usage is TRBV5-4 and J usage is TRBJ2-1, with no clear D. CDR1 is SGHNT, CDR2 YYREEE, per germline (reference sequence). The CDR3 is made up of 13 amino acids. The V and J ends lost 0 bases and 10 bases respectively, with 11 bases between them. The CDR3 sequence: CASSLGQTLEQFF. The CDR3 DNA follows: TGTGCCAGCAGCTTGGGACAAACCCTGGAGCAGTTCTTC.

This chain uses TRBV10-3 with TRBJ2-1, with a tentative D call TRBD2 (6 bases). The germline V gene has CDR1 ENHRY and CDR2 SYGVKD. The CDR3 has 15 residues. Trimming took off 5 bases at V and 6 bases at J, with 17 bases between the two ends. The CDR3 loop is CAISQTSSGANEQFF. The CDR3 nucleotides are TGTGCCATCAGTCAGACTAGTAGTGGCGCCAATGAGCAGTTCTTC.

This chain joins TRBV7-9 and TRBJ2-7, with 9 bases identical to TRBD1. The CDR3 runs 16 residues. V lost 5 bases, J lost 4 bases, and 12 bases stayed unmatched. The germline V gene has CDR1 SEHNR and CDR2 FQNEAQ (reference sequence). CDR3 region: CASSPGLGQGKYEQYF. The CDR3 nucleotides are TGTGCCAGCAGCCCCGGTTTAGGACAGGGGAAATACGAGCAGTACTTC. Drawing the rest from reference TRBV7-9 and TRBJ2-7, the complete variable domain is DTGVSQNPRHKITKRGQNVTFRCDPISEHNRLYWYRQTLGQGPEFLTYFQNEAQLEKSRLLSDRFSAERPKGSFSTLEIQRTEQGDSAMYLCASSPGLGQGKYEQYFGPGTRLTVT.

The chain is built from TRBV9 and TRBJ1-3; D is ambiguous. The V end was cut by 4 bases, the J end by 4 bases, with 9 bases between. This CDR3 is 13 amino acids long. Per the germline V gene, CDR1 is SGDLS and CDR2 is YYNGEE. CDR3 in amino acids: CASSSRAGNTIYF. In nucleotides, the CDR3 is TGTGCCAGCAGCTCTCGCGCCGGAAACACCATATATTTT.

The chain carries TRBV6-5 and TRBJ2-7; D is uncertain. The ends were cut back, 0 bases at V and 2 bases at J, with 14 bases in the middle. Germline CDR1 is MNHEY and CDR2 is SVGAGI. The CDR3 totals 16 residues. The CDR3 region is CASSYSIRAAAYEQYF. In DNA form, the CDR3 reads TGTGCCAGCAGTTACTCGATCCGCGCGGCCGCCTACGAGCAGTACTTC.